This T cell receptor (beta chain) is from a study of control samples from healthy donors and cancer patients (dated by TCRdb to the early 2020s). The receptor library was made with the immunoSEQ multiplex PCR assay. This immuneACCESS table, as held by TCRdb, lists in-frame sequences with V and J called but not all clones. Of the missing ones, under half trace to an unresolved V gene in checked studies; the others have no known cause. This sample lists tens of thousands of clones; roughly 87% were detected once. The biggest ten clones account for 3% to 4.5% of the sample. The CDR3 measures 14 amino acids from cysteine to phenylalanine. Only CDR3 DNA remains: 42 bases, in frame from the first base. V was cut back by 1 base and J by 2 bases, leaving a gap of 5 bases between them. CDR1 is given as SGHTA and CDR2 as FQGNSA, both from the germline V gene. This clone occurred a few times. Its antigen remains undetermined. Nothing much larger sits one base from this clone, and base qualities are not available.

Recombination connected TRBV7-2 to TRBJ2-2; no confident D gene assignment can be made. The sequenced material came from blood. This receptor was taken from a woman between 50 and 59 years old in good health. The DNA sequence is TGTGCCAGCAGCTTAGTGCGAAACACCGGGGAGCTGTTTTTT. Its protein reads: CASSLVRNTGELFF.